This T cell receptor beta chain was identified in a study of vaccination effects on CD4 cells after COVID-19 (dated by TCRdb to the early 2020s). About the study as a whole: Across the study, the median time from the second dose to post-vaccine sampling was 72 days (range 14 to 241). The study compared SARS-CoV-2 spike-specific CD4+ TCR repertoires before and after mRNA vaccination in COVID-19 convalescent patients and infection-naive vaccine recipients. The full study included approximately nine COVID-19 convalescent patients and several SARS-CoV-2-naive healthy vaccine recipients. Cultures from other donors in the study were sequenced using the Oncomine TCR Beta short-read assay on an Illumina iSeq 100. Here is what the overall study found, with its caveats: Marked clonal contraction was observed in both infection-induced and vaccine-induced clones at late post-vaccination timepoints, consistent with waning T cell responses. The study was limited by a small number of convalescent patients and lacked early post-infection timepoints. Among healthy vaccine recipients, nearly all vaccine-induced clones were SARS-CoV-2 mono-reactive, and only 1 of 255 was cross-reactive with common cold coronaviruses.

Details on this clone: What this receptor recognizes is not known. Within one base of it there is no much larger clone, and no base qualities were kept.

The cysteine opens and the phenylalanine closes a CDR3 of 15 amino acids. Only the CDR3 DNA stays, 45 bases, in frame from base 1. Based on the germline V gene (reference sequence), the CDR1 and CDR2 sequences are PRHDT and FYEKMQ. Trimming removed 6 bases from V and 0 bases from J, leaving 13 bases between the germline ends. Libraries were built with the immunoSEQ multiplex PCR assay. TCR beta CDR3 sequencing was performed on DNA from the cultured, isolated CD4+ T cells. On the study's bioinformatics: Non-productive TCR sequences were discarded, and reads were trimmed to the CDR3 region, with only CDR3s of 7 or more amino acids retained. Antigen-specific clonotypes were identified using the MANAFEST web app by comparison of expansion in peptide wells against reference cultures. To be called positive, a clone needed expansion at FDR<0.05 compared with the reference and with all other wells, an odds ratio greater than 5, and a frequency greater than 0.1% in two replicate wells. A clonotype was called cross-reactive if it was significantly expanded both in SARS-CoV-2 spike wells and in at least one common cold coronavirus spike condition. Using the stringdist R package, CDR3 similarity was measured by Levenshtein distance, and unrooted trees were constructed with ape in R 3.6.1. TCRdb's version of the immuneACCESS table is confined to in-frame rearrangements and falls short of the full clone set. An unresolved V gene accounts for under half of the shortfall where checked; the remainder is of unknown origin. V and J calls and clone size come straight from that table; D and trimming were deduced from the DNA. Here the sample has about 81,000 clones; roughly 73% occur a single time. The ten largest clonotypes hold more than 0.85% of the sample.

In the ViraFEST assay, PBMC were stimulated with viral peptide pools, and antigen-specific CD4+ T cell clonotypes were then identified by expansion using TCR sequencing. After about 10 days of culture, CD4+ T cells were isolated with the EasySep CD4+ T cell isolation kit. Each participant got two doses of an mRNA SARS-CoV-2 vaccine, either BNT162b2 or mRNA-1273. None of the healthy vaccine recipients had a prior SARS-CoV-2 infection, which was confirmed by nucleocapsid antibody tests that came back negative both before and after vaccination. Each well held some 1.9 million PBMC cultured in IMDM containing approximately 5% human AB serum, 10 IU/ml IL-2 and gentamicin, along with approximately 10 ug/ml peptides. Half of the culture medium was replaced with fresh IL-2-containing medium on days 3 and 7. Each peptide stimulation condition was cultured in triplicate wells unless otherwise noted. PBMC were separated from whole blood using Ficoll-Paque Plus gradient centrifugation and were then either cryopreserved at -140C or used fresh. The overlapping peptide pools covered the spike proteins of SARS-CoV-2 and of the common cold coronaviruses HCoV-NL63, HCoV-OC43 and HCoV-229E. The QIAamp micro DNA kit was used to extract genomic DNA from the cultured CD4+ T cells.

The receptor chain draws on TRBV13 and TRBJ2-3, with a tentative D call of TRBD1 or TRBD2, each matching 5 bases. This specimen was CD4+ T cells from PBMCs cultured with HCoV-OC43 spike peptides, taken after COVID-19 vaccination. What this sample's cell subset or site label stands for: HCoV-OC43 spike overlapping peptide pool stimulation. This clonotype was sampled from a human donor who received a COVID-19 vaccine. The CDR3 is CASSLRDGSTDTQYF. The DNA is as follows: TGTGCCAGCAGTCTCCGGGACGGGAGCACAGATACGCAGTATTTT.